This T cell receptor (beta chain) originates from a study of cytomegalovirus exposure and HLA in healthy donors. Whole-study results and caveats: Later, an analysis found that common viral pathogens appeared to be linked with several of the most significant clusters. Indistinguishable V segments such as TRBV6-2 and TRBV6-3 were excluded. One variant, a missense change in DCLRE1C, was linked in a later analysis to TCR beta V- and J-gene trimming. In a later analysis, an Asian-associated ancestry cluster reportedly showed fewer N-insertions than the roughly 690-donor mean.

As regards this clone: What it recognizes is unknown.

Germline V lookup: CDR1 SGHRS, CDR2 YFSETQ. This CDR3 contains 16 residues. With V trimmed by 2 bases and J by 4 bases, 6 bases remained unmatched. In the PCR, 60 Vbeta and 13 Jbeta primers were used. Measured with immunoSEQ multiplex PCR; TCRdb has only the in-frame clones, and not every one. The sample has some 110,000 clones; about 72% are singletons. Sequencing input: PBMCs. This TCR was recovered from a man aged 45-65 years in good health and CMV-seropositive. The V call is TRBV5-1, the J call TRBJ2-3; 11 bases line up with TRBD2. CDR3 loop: CASSFLAGGGPDTQYF. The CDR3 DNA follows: TGCGCCAGCAGCTTCTTAGCGGGAGGGGGGCCAGATACGCAGTATTTT.